Presented here are 17 T cell receptor beta chains from one specimen sequenced in a study of Graves' ophthalmopathy and Graves' hyperthyroidism (dated by TCRdb to the late 2010s). Instrument on record: Illumina HiSeq 2000. TCR beta CDR3 regions were amplified from RNA transcripts for repertoire sequencing. A first-round RT-PCR used HTBI primers with the Qiagen OneStep RT-PCR kit, followed by a second-round multiplex PCR, size selection and purification. TCRdb applied fastp at Q25 and MiXCR to the public reads, then kept only in-frame beta chains. Here each entry gathers all rows of one CDR3 protein and keeps the most common genes and DNA. Counted in this sample were approximately 500,000 distinct CDR3 sequences; approximately 14% of them appeared once. The top ten clones comprise roughly 9.8% of the sample. The source material was blood. Source of these receptors: a woman aged 25 to 39 with Graves' ophthalmopathy. Donor details come from another sample of the same person, matched by shared clones.

This clonotype was seen ten or more times. The chain links TRBV6-5 to TRBJ1-2, with a weak D call TRBD1 (6 bases). The germline gives CDR1 MNHEY, CDR2 SVGAGI. This CDR3 comprises 14 residues. Trimming pared 4 bases from V and 6 bases from J, leaving 15 bases between. The CDR3 DNA reads TGTGCCAGCAGTTCTACAACAGGGATACATGGCTACACCTTC. It specifies CASSSTTGIHGYTF.

Ten or more counts support this clonotype. V gene TRBV20-1 combines with J gene TRBJ2-7; 9 nucleotides align to TRBD2. Germline V gives CDR1 DFQATT, CDR2 SNEGSKA (reference sequence). V dropped 4 bases and J dropped 5; count of bases not matched to a gene: 6. This CDR3 contains 13 residues. CDR3 sequence: CSAMGTSLDEQYF. The DNA for the CDR3 is TGCAGTGCTATGGGGACTAGCCTCGACGAGCAGTACTTC.

This clonotype occurred many times. The chain recombines TRBV6-1 with TRBJ2-7; a weak D match, TRBD2 (5 bases). This CDR3 contains 16 residues. V lost 2 bases, J lost 0 bases, and 14 bases lay in between. Germline V gives CDR1 MNHNS, CDR2 SASEGT. CDR3 DNA sequence: TGTGCCAGCAGTGAACTGGCTAGCACCCCCTCCTACGAGCAGTACTTC. Its protein is CASSELASTPSYEQYF.

This clonotype has ten or more counts. Compared with germline, one end of the junction differs, possibly owing to a read error. The rearrangement links TRBV12-3 or TRBV12-4 to TRBJ1-1; D might be TRBD1 (6 bases). This CDR3 is 14 amino acids long. This CDR3 reads CASSSRGVNTEASF. The CDR3 region has the DNA TGTGCCAGCAGTAGCAGGGGAGTGAACACTGAAGCTTCCTTT.

The rearrangement joins TRBV12-3 or TRBV12-4 to TRBJ1-2; the D is unclear. The V and J ends lost 5 bases and 8 bases respectively, with 15 bases between them. The CDR3 contains 13 residues. In nucleotides, the CDR3 is TGTGCCAGCAGTGTAGACCCCCGGCGAGGCTACACCTTC. Its translation: CASSVDPRRGYTF.

This clonotype came up many times. This chain uses TRBV29-1 with TRBJ1-3; D unclear. Germline V lookup: CDR1 SQVTM, CDR2 ANQGSEA. CDR3 length equals 12 residues. V shed 2 bases and J shed 4 bases, with 6 bases lying between them. The CDR3 DNA is TGCAGCGTTGAACCGTTCGGAAACACCATATATTTT. Translating gives CSVEPFGNTIYF.

This clonotype came up many times. The chain links TRBV2 to TRBJ2-2; no reliable D call. V lost 1 base to trimming and J lost 4 bases, with 13 bases between them. This CDR3 is 16 amino acids long. The germline gives CDR1 SNHLY, CDR2 FYNNEI. CDR3 in amino acids: CASSEGGRILTGELFF. CDR3 bases: TGTGCCAGCAGTGAAGGGGGTAGGATCCTCACCGGGGAGCTGTTTTTT. The entire variable domain, with the rest obtained from reference TRBV2 and TRBJ2-2, is as follows: EPEVTQTPSHQVTQMGQEVILRCVPISNHLYFYWYRQILGQKVEFLVSFYNNEISEKSEIFDDQFSVERPDGSNFTLKIRSTKLEDSAMYFCASSEGGRILTGELFFGEGSRLTVL.

This clonotype was detected many times. The CDR3 DNA reads as TGTGCCAGCAGCCCCCGGGTCCTGAACACTGAAGCTTTCTTT. The encoded protein is CASSPRVLNTEAFF. The chain employs TRBV11-2 and TRBJ1-1; no reliable D call. Germline CDR1 reads SGHAT; CDR2 reads FQNNGV. V was cut by 5 bases and J by 0 bases, with 10 bases left in between. The CDR3 consists of 14 residues.

This clonotype was seen many times. This chain joins TRBV29-1 and TRBJ1-1; 9 nucleotides agree with TRBD1. V shed 4 bases, J shed 2 bases, and the junction held 8 bases outside the gene matches. CDR3 length: 15 amino acids. Germline lookup yields CDR1 SQVTM and CDR2 ANQGSEA. The CDR3 is CSVGGQGQTNTEAFF. CDR3 nucleotides: TGCAGCGTTGGGGGACAGGGCCAGACCAACACTGAAGCTTTCTTT.

This clonotype was found many times. This chain joins TRBV11-2 and TRBJ1-1; D not certain. CDR1 is SGHAT, CDR2 FQNNGV, per germline. The CDR3 runs 14 residues. Trimming left V 4 bases short and J 5 bases short, with 14 bases between. CDR3 in DNA: TGTGCCAGCAGCTATTTGACCGGTAGGACTGAAGCTTTCTTT. Translated, it gives CASSYLTGRTEAFF.

This clonotype has a count of ten or more. The CDR3 sequence is CASSPYLAGGDEQYF. The CDR3 DNA follows: TGTGCCAGCAGTCCCTATCTGGCGGGAGGCGACGAGCAGTACTTC. The chain carries TRBV28 and TRBJ2-7; the match to TRBD2 covers 8 bases. V trimming: 5 bases; J trimming: 5 bases; junction bases outside the gene matches: 11. The CDR3 has 15 residues. Germline V lookup: CDR1 MDHEN, CDR2 SYDVKM.

The V and J genes are TRBV20-1 and TRBJ1-2; D perhaps matches TRBD1 (5 bases). Germline V gives CDR1 DFQATT, CDR2 SNEGSKA (reference sequence). Trimming removed 6 bases at V and 1 base at J, with 18 bases between. The CDR3 spans 15 residues. The CDR3 nucleotides read TGCAGTGCCCGTCACGGGACGGATATTAACTATGGCTACACCTTC. It encodes CSARHGTDINYGYTF.

This clonotype was recorded many times. The chain combines TRBV4-2 with TRBJ2-7; D possibly corresponds to TRBD2 (6 bases). Trimming removed 1 base at V and 6 bases at J, with 16 bases between. Germline CDR1 is LGHNA and CDR2 is YNFKEQ. The CDR3 covers 15 residues. CDR3 region: CASSQGDSIPREQYF. CDR3 DNA: TGTGCCAGCAGCCAAGGGGACTCCATCCCTCGCGAGCAGTACTTC.

There are a few counts of this clonotype. V gene TRBV6-1 combines with J gene TRBJ2-5; no clear D gene. V dropped 2 bases and J dropped 4 bases, with 11 bases sitting between them. Germline V gene sequence: CDR1 MNHNS, CDR2 SASEGT. The CDR3 runs to 14 residues. CDR3 residues: CASSENVGRETQYF. Written as DNA, the CDR3 is TGTGCCAGCAGTGAAAACGTGGGAAGAGAGACCCAGTACTTC.

This clonotype has at least ten counts. V usage is TRBV28 and J usage is TRBJ2-5; D gene uncertain. V lost 7 bases and J 5 bases, leaving 17 bases between the germline ends. The CDR3 runs 14 residues. Germline V lookup: CDR1 MDHEN, CDR2 SYDVKM. The CDR3 protein is CASTFLRFPETQYF. The CDR3 bases are TGTGCCAGCACCTTTTTGAGATTTCCCGAGACCCAGTACTTC.

This clonotype was recorded at least ten times. The rearrangement joins TRBV20-1 to TRBJ2-7; 10 bases fit TRBD2. Unmatched junction bases numbered 6, after V lost 1 base and J lost 3 bases. Germline loops: CDR1 DFQATT, CDR2 SNEGSKA (reference sequence). The CDR3 sequence is 15 residues long. The CDR3 bases are TGCAGTGCTAGAGGATTTAGCGGGGGGTACTACGAGCAGTACTTC. Translating it yields CSARGFSGGYYEQYF.

This clonotype was seen repeatedly, ten times or more. The V call is TRBV6-1, the J call TRBJ2-7; 9 nucleotides match TRBD1. V lost 8 bases and J lost 5; bases outside the gene matches: 7. CDR3 size: 13 residues. Germline V CDR1 and CDR2: MNHNS, SASEGT. Here the CDR3 reads CASAGQGLHEQYF. In nucleotides, the CDR3 is TGTGCCAGCGCCGGACAGGGGCTCCACGAGCAGTACTTC.